This TCR beta chain was sequenced for a study of blood T cell repertoires in COVID-19. Germline V gives CDR1 SGHDN, CDR2 FVKESK. V lost 5 bases and J lost 1, with 9 bases in between. The CDR3 sequence is 14 residues long. TCRdb's table, derived via immunoSEQ multiplex PCR, lists solely in-frame clones and lacks some. The sample gives approximately 350,000 clones, roughly 87% of which show up once; about 3% is in the top ten. The material sequenced was PBMCs or T cells enriched from blood (not recorded which). The TCR comes from a woman between 25 and 40 years old who had recovered from COVID-19. The genes are TRBV14 and TRBJ2-1; maybe TRBD2 (5 bases). CDR3 residues: CASSGRDSYNEQFF. In DNA form, the CDR3 reads TGTGCCAGCAGCGGCCGGGATTCCTACAATGAGCAGTTCTTC. The full variable domain, rest sourced from reference TRBV14 and TRBJ2-1, is EAGVTQFPSHSVIEKGQTVTLRCDPISGHDNLYWYRRVMGKEIKFLLHFVKESKQDESGMPNNRFLAERTGGTYSTLKVQPAELEDSGVYFCASSGRDSYNEQFFGPGTRLTVL.